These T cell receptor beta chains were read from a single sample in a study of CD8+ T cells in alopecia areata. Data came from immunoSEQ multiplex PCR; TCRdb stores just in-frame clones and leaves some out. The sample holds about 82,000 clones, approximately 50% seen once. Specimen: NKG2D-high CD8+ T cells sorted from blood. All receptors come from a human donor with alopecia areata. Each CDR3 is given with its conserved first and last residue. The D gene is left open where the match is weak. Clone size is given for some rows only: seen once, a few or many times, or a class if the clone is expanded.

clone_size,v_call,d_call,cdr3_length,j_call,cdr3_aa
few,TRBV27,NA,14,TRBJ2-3,CASSTIKGADTQYF
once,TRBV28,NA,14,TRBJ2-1,CASSLSAEYNEQFF
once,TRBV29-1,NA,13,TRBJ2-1,CSVLQDYPGEQFF
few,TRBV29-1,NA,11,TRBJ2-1,CSVGAERQQFF
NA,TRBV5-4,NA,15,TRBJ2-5,CASSSSPGWAETQYF
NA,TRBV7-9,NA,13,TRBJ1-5,CASSFDDNQPQHF
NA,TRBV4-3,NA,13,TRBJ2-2,CASSQFSPGELFF
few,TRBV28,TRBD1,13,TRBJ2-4,CASSSTGVDIQYF
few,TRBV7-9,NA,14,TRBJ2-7,CASSLDRTNYEQYF
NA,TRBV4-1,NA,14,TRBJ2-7,CASSLEGQPYEQYF
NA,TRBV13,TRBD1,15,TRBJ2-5,CASSTRTGEGETQYF
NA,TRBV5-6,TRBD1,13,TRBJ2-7,CASSRTGIYEQYF
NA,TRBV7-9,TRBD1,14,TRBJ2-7,CASSPRDRAYEQYF
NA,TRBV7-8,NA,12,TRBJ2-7,CASSLAIGQMDF
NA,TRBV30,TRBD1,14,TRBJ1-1,CAWSPKTGYTEAFF
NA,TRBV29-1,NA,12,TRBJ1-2,CSVGGTADGYTF
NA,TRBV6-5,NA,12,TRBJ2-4,CASSSAKNIQYF
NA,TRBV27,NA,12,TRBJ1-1,CASSSTGDLTFF
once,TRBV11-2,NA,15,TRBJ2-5,CASSTSTGYQETQYF
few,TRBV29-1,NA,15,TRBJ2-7,CSVVKATRFSYEQYF
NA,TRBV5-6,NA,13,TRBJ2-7,CASSLGLGGEQYF
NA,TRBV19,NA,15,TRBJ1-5,CASSPGFPGGQPQHF
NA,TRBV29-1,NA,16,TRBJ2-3,CSAIRLTDLSTDTQYF
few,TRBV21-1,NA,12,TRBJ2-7,CASSSRRDPGYF
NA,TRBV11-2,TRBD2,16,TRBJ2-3,CASSLFTGGPTDTQYF
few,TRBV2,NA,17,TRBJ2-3,CASRWPREALSTDTQYF
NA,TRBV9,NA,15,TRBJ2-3,CASSVEHVATDTQYF
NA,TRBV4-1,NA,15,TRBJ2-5,CASSQAPGGQETQYF
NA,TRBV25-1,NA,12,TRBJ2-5,CASSELGETQYF
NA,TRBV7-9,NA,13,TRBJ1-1,CASTVGGNTEAFF
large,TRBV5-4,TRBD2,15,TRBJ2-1,CASSDGLASYNEQFF
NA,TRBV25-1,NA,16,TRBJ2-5,CASSDHSRGKGETQYF
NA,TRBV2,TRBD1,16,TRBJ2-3,CASSDYRDRGQDTQYF
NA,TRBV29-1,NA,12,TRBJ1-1,CSVGTGNPEAFF
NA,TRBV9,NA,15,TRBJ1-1,CASSVARSEVTEAFF
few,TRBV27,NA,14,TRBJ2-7,CASSPSLTAYEQYF
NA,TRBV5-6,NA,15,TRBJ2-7,CASSPGQSSWYEQYF
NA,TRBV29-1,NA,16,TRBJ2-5,CSVEDFRGLGQETQYF
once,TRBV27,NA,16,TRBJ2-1,CASSSTPGASYNEQFF
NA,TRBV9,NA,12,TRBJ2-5,CASSVDSETQYF
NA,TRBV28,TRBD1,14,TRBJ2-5,CASTLGTGVETQYF
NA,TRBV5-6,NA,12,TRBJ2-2,CASSFPYGELFF
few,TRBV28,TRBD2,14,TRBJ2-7,CASSSNLAGDEQYF
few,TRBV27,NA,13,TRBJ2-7,CASSFRTSYEQYF
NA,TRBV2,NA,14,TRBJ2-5,CASTRSARGETQYF
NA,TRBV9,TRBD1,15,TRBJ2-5,CASSVEGQGWETQYF
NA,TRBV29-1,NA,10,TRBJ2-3,CSVEAGMQYF
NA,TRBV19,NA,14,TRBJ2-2,CASSIAGASGELFF